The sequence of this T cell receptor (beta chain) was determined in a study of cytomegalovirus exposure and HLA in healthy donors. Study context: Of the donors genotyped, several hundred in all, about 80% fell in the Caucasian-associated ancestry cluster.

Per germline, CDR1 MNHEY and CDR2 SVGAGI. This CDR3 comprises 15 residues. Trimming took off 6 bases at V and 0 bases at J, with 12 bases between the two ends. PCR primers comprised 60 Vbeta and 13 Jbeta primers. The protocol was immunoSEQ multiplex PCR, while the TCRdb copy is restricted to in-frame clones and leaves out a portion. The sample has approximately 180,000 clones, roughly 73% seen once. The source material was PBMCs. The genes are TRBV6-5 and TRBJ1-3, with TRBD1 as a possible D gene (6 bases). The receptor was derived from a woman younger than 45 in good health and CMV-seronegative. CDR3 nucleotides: TGTGCCAGCAGCCGACAGGCTTCCTCTGGAAACACCATATATTTT. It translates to CASSRQASSGNTIYF.